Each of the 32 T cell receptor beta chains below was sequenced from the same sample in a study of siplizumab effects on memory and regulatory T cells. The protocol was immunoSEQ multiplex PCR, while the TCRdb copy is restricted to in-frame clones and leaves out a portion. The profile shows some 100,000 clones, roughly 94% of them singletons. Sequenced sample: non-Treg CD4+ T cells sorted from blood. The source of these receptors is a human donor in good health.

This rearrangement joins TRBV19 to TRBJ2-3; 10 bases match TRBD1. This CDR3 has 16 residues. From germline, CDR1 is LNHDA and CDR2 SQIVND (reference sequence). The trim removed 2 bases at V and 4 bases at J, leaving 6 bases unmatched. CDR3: CASSIRQGAGADTQYF. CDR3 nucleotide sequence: TGTGCCAGTAGTATAAGACAGGGGGCCGGCGCAGATACGCAGTATTTT.

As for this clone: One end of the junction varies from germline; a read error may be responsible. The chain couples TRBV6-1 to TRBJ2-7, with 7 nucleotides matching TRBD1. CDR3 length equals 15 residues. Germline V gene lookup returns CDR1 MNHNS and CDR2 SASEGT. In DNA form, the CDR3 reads TGTGCCAGCAGGGAAAGACAGGGCAGCTCCTACGAGCAGTGCTTC. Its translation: CASRERQGSSYEQCF.

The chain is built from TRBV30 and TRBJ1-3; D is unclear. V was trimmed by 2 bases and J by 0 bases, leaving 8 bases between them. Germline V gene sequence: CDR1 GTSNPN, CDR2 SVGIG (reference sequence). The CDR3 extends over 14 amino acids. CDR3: CAWSMPSSGNTIYF. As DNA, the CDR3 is TGTGCCTGGAGTATGCCTAGCTCTGGAAACACCATATATTTT.

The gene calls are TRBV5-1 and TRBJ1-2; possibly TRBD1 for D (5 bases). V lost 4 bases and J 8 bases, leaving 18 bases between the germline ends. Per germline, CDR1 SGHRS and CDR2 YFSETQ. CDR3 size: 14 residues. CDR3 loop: CASSPGSRVEGYTF. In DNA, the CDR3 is TGCGCCAGCAGCCCAGGCTCCAGGGTTGAGGGCTACACCTTC.

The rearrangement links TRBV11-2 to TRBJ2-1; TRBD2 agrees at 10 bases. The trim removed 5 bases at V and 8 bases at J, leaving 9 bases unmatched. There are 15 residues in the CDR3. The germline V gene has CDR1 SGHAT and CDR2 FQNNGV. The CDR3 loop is CASSLSGRAVDEQFF. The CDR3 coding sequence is TGTGCCAGCAGCCTCAGCGGGAGGGCCGTTGATGAGCAGTTCTTC.

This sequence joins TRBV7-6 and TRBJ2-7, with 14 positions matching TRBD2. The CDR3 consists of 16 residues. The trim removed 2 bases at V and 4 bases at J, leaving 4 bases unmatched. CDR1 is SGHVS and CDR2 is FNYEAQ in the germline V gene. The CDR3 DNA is TGTGCCAGCAGCTTAACGACTAGCGGGAGGGCGTACGAGCAGTACTTC. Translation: CASSLTTSGRAYEQYF.

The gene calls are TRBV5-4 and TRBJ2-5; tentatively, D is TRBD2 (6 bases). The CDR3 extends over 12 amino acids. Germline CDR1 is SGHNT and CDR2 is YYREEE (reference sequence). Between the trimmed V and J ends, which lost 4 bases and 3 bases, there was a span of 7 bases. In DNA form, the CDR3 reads TGTGCCAGCAGCGGAGGGGAAGAGACCCAGTACTTC. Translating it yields CASSGGEETQYF.

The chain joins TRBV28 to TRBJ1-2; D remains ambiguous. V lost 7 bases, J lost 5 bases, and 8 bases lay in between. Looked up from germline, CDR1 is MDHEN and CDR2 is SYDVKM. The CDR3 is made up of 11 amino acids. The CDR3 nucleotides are TGTGCCAGCACACATGCGTATGGCTACACCTTC. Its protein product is CASTHAYGYTF.

The CDR3 is CASSSGSYNEQFF. Written as DNA, the CDR3 is TGTGCCAGCAGCAGCGGCTCCTACAATGAGCAGTTCTTC. The rearrangement joins TRBV5-4 to TRBJ2-1; a weak D match, TRBD2 (5 bases). Germline lookup yields CDR1 SGHNT and CDR2 YYREEE (reference sequence). CDR3 size: 13 residues. V was trimmed by 4 bases and J by 0 bases, leaving 5 bases between them.

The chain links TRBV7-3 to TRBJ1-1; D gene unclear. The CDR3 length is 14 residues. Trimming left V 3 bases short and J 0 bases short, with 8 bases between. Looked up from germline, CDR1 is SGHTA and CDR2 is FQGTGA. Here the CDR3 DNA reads TGTGCCAGCAGCTTGAACAGCCTGAACACTGAAGCTTTCTTT. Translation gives CASSLNSLNTEAFF.

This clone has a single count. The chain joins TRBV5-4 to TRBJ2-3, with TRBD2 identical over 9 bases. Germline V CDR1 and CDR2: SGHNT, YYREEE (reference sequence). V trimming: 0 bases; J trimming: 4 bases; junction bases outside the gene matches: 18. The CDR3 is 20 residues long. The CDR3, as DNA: TGTGCCAGCAGCTTGGATGGGATGTTGGTAGCGGGAGTTGTGGCAGATACGCAGTATTTT. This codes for CASSLDGMLVAGVVADTQYF. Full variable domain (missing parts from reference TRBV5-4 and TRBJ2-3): ETGVTQSPTHLIKTRGQQVTLRCSSQSGHNTVSWYQQALGQGPQFIFQYYREEENGRGNFPPRFSGLQFPNYSSELNVNALELDDSALYLCASSLDGMLVAGVVADTQYFGPGTRLTVL.

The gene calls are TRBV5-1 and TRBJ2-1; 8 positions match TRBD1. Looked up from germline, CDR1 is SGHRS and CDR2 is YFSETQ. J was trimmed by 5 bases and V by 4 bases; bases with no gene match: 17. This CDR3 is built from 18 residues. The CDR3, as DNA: TGCGCCAGCAGCCCCGACAGGGGCACACCCAAGATCCACAATGAGCAGTTCTTC. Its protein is CASSPDRGTPKIHNEQFF. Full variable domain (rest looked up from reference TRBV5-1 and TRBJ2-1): KAGVTQTPRYLIKTRGQQVTLSCSPISGHRSVSWYQQTPGQGLQFLFEYFSETQRNKGNFPGRFSGRQFSNSRSEMNVSTLELGDSALYLCASSPDRGTPKIHNEQFFGPGTRLTVL.

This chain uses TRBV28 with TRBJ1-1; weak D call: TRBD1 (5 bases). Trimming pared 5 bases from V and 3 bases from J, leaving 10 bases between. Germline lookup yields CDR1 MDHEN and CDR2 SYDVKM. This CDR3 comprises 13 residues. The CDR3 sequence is CASSLQGYTEAFF. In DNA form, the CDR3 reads TGTGCCAGCAGTCTTCAGGGATACACTGAAGCTTTCTTT.

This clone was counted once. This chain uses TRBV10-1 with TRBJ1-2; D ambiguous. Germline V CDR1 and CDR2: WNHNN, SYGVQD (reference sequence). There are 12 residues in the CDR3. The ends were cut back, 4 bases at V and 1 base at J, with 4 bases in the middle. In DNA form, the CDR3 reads TGCGCCAGCAGTGGAGATAACTATGGCTACACCTTC. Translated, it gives CASSGDNYGYTF.

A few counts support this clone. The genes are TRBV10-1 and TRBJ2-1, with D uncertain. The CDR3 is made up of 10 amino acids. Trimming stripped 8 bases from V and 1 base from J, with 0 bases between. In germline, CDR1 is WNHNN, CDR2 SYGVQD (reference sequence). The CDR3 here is CASSYNEQFF. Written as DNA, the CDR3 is TGCGCCAGCTCCTACAATGAGCAGTTCTTC.

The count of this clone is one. CDR3 in amino acids: CASSLPRQGANYGYTF. CDR3 sequence (DNA): TGTGCCAGCTCACTTCCCAGACAGGGAGCCAACTATGGCTACACCTTC. The V and J genes are TRBV18 and TRBJ1-2; 7 bases line up with TRBD1. Germline V gives CDR1 KGHSH, CDR2 LQKENI. Germline trimming cut 4 bases from V and 2 bases from J; bases unmatched to any gene: 10. This CDR3 has 16 amino acids.

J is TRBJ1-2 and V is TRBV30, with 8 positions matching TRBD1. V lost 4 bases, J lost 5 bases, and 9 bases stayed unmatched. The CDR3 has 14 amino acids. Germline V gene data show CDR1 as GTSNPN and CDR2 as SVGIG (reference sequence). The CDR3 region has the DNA TGTGCCTGGACCCCGGACAGGGTTTTTTATGGCTACACCTTC. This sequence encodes CAWTPDRVFYGYTF.

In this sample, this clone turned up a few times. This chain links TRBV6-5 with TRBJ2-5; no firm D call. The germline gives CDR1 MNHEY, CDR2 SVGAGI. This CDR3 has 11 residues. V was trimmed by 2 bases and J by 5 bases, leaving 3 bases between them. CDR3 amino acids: CASSYGETQYF. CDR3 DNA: TGTGCCAGCAGTTACGGGGAGACCCAGTACTTC.

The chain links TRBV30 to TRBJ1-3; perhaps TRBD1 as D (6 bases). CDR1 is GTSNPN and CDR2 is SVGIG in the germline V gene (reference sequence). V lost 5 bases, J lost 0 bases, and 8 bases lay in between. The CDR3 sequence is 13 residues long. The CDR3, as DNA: TGTGCCTGGGACAGGAGCTCTGGAAACACCATATATTTT. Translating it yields CAWDRSSGNTIYF. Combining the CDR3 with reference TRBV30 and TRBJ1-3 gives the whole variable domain SQTIHQWPATLVQPVGSPLSLECTVEGTSNPNLYWYRQAAGRGLQLLFYSVGIGQISSEVPQNLSASRPQDRQFILSSKKLLLSDSGFYLCAWDRSSGNTIYFGEGSWLTVV.

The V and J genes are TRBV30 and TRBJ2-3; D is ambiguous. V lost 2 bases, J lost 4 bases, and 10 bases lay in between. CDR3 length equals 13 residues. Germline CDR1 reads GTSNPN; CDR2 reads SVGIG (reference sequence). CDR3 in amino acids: CAWSWGSADTQYF. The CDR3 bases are TGTGCCTGGAGTTGGGGAAGCGCAGATACGCAGTATTTT.

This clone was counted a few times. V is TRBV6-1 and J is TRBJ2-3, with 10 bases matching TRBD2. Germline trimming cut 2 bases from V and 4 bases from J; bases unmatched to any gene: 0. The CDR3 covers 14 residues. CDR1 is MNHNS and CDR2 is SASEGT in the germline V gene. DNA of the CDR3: TGTGCCAGCAGTGAACTAGCGGGAGCAGATACGCAGTATTTT. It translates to CASSELAGADTQYF.

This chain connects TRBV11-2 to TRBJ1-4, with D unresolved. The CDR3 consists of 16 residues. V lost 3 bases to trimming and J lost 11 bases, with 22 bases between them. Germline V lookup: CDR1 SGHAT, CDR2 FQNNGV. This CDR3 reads CASSFLGPGSTGKLFF. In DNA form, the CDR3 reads TGTGCCAGCAGCTTCCTTGGACCAGGTTCAACTGGGAAACTGTTTTTT.

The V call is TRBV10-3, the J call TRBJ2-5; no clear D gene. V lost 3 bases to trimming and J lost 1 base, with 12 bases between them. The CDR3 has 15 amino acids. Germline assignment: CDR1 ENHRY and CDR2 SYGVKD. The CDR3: CAISESNRFQETQYF. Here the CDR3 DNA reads TGTGCCATCAGTGAAAGTAACAGATTCCAAGAGACCCAGTACTTC.

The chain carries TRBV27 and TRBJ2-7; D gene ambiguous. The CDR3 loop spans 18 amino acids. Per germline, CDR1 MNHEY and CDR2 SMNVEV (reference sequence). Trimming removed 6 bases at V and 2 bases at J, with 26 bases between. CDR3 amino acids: CASSSHLVAEIGTYEQYF. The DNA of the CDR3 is TGTGCCAGCAGCTCACATTTAGTGGCGGAGATAGGGACCTACGAGCAGTACTTC.

CDR3 loop: CASSFKGARQPQHF. The DNA of the CDR3 is TGTGCCAGCAGTTTTAAGGGGGCGCGACAGCCCCAGCATTTT. This rearrangement joins TRBV28 to TRBJ1-5; the match to TRBD1 covers 7 bases. The germline CDR1 and CDR2 sequences are MDHEN and SYDVKM. The CDR3 is 14 residues long. J gave up 7 bases and V 3 bases, and 6 bases lay outside the gene matches.

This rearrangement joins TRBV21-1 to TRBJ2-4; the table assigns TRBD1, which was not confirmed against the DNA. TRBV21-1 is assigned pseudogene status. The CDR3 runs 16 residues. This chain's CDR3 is CASTELTGLAKNIQYF. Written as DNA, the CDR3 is TGTGCCAGCACCGAACTGACAGGTCTAGCCAAAAACATTCAGTACTTC.

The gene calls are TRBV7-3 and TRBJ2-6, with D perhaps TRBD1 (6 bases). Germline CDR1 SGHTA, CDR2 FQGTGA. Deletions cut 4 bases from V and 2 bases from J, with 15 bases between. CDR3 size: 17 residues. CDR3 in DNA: TGTGCCAGCAGCTCCCGTTTGGACAGCACTGGGGCCAACGTCCTGACTTTC. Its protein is CASSSRLDSTGANVLTF.

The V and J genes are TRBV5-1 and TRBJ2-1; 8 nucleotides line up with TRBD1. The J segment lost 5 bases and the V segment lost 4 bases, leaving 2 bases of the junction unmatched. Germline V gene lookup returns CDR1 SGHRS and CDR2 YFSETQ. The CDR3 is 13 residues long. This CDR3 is CASSRTGNNEQFF. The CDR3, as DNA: TGCGCCAGCAGCAGGACAGGGAACAATGAGCAGTTCTTC. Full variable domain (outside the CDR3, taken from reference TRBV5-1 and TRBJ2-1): KAGVTQTPRYLIKTRGQQVTLSCSPISGHRSVSWYQQTPGQGLQFLFEYFSETQRNKGNFPGRFSGRQFSNSRSEMNVSTLELGDSALYLCASSRTGNNEQFFGPGTRLTVL.

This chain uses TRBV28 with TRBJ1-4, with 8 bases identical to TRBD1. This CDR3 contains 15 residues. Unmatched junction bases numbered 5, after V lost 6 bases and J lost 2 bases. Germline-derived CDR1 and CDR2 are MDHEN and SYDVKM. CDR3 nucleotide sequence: TGTGCCAGCAGAGATCGACAGGGGACTAATGAAAAACTGTTTTTT. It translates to CASRDRQGTNEKLFF.

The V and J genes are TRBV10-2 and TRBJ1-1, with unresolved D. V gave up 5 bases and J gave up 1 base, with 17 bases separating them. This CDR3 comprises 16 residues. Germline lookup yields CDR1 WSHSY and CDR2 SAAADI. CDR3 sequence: CASSPHDPRSNTEAFF. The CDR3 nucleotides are TGCGCCAGCAGTCCGCACGACCCCAGATCGAACACTGAAGCTTTCTTT.

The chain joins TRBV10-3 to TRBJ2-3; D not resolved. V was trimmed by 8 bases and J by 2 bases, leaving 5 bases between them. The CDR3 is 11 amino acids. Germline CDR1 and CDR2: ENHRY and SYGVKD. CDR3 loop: CAIGPTDTQYF. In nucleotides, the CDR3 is TGTGCCATCGGCCCCACAGATACGCAGTATTTT.

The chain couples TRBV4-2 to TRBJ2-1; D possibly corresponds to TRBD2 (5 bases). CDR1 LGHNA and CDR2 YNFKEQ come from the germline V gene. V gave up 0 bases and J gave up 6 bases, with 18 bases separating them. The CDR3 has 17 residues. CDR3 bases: TGTGCCAGCAGCCAAGAGGGGATAGTGGGCCGGGGCAATGAGCAGTTCTTC. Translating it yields CASSQEGIVGRGNEQFF.